Here is one TCR beta chain with its context. This CDR3 is 15 amino acids long. Per germline, CDR1 GTSNPN and CDR2 SVGIG (reference sequence). Trimming removed 0 bases from V and 1 base from J, with 10 bases in between. Per the authors' pipeline: How many nucleated cells were present was estimated from reference gene primer amplification. TCRdb's table, derived via immunoSEQ multiplex PCR, lists solely in-frame clones and lacks some. From that table come the V and J calls and clone size; the DNA was used to work out D and trimming. The table records about 230,000 clones, roughly 80% of them present only once. The data were obtained in a study of blood T cell repertoires in COVID-19.

The TCR comes from a woman of 80 years or more with acute or convalescent COVID-19. V and J are TRBV30 and TRBJ2-4; possible D gene TRBD2, 7 bases. The sequenced sample consisted of peripheral blood. In nucleotides, the CDR3 is TGTGCCTGGAGTGTTGGGGGGGCGGCCAAAAACATTCAGTACTTC. It is translated as CAWSVGGAAKNIQYF.